This T cell receptor (beta chain) is from a study of T cells after yellow fever vaccination. In regard to this clonotype: What it recognizes is unknown.

Universal primer sites and UMIs were introduced during 5'RACE template-switching synthesis of TCR cDNA. TCRdb reanalysed the 5' RACE reads using MiXCR and keeps one entry per CDR3 protein. The sample has 350,000 to 550,000 distinct CDR3 sequences; 18% are singletons. The study, taken as a whole, reports: Bulk-population clonotypes that are abundant could appear as contaminants in FACS-sorted repertoires.

V gave up 3 bases and J gave up 7 bases; unmatched junction bases: 8. Germline CDR1 and CDR2: KGHDR and SFDVKD. The CDR3 extends over 17 amino acids. The sequence came from a man younger than 35 who received the YFV17D yellow fever vaccine. The chain is built from TRBV24-1 and TRBJ2-3; 14 bases fit TRBD2. The source was PBMCs, collected before the yellow fever booster vaccination. Written as DNA, the CDR3 is TGTGCCACCAGTGATCCCACGACTAGCGGGGGGGTAAATACGCAGTATTTT. Translated, it gives CATSDPTTSGGVNTQYF.